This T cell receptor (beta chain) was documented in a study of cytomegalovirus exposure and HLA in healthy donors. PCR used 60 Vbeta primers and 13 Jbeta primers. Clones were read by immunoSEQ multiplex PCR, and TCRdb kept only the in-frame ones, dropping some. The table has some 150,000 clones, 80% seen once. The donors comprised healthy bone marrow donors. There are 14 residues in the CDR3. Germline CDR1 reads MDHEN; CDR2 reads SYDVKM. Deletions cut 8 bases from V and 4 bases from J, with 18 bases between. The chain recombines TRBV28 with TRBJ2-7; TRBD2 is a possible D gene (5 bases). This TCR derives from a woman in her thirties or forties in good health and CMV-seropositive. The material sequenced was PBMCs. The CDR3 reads CASGKSGGLYEQYF. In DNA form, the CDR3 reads TGTGCCAGCGGAAAGAGCGGTGGTCTGTACGAGCAGTACTTC.